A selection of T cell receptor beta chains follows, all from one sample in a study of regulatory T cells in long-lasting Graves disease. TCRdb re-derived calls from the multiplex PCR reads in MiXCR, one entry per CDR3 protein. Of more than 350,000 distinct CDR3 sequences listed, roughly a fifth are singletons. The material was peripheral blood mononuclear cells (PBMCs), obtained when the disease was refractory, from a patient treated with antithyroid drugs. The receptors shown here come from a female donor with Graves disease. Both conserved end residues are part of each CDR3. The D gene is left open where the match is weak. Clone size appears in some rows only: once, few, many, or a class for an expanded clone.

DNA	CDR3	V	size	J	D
TGTGCCATCACCCCGGACAGACGGACCCAGTACTTC	CAITPDRRTQYF	TRBV10-3	.	TRBJ2-5	.
TGTGCCAGCAGTTCGGGGACTCGGGCGGAGACCCAGTACTTC	CASSSGTRAETQYF	TRBV6-5	many	TRBJ2-5	.
TGCAGCGTGGCGGAACTAGCGGGAGCCTACGAGCAGTACTTC	CSVAELAGAYEQYF	TRBV29-1	once	TRBJ2-7	TRBD2
TGTGCCAGTGGGAGTTTTGGCGGGGAGCTGTTTTTT	CASGSFGGELFF	TRBV12-3/TRBV12-4	.	TRBJ2-2	.
TGTGCCAGATCATCGACTAGCGGCTCCTACGAGCAGTACTTC	CARSSTSGSYEQYF	TRBV2	many	TRBJ2-7	TRBD2
TGTGCCAGCAGCCTGACAGGGTACGAGCAGTACTTC	CASSLTGYEQYF	TRBV28	many	TRBJ2-7	TRBD1
TGTGCCAGCAGCCCCACCGGGCTAACCTACGAGCAGTACTTC	CASSPTGLTYEQYF	TRBV3-1	few	TRBJ2-7	.
TGCAGTGCTAGAGATCTAAGGGCGGGGGCGGATGAAAAACTGTTTTTT	CSARDLRAGADEKLFF	TRBV20-1	few	TRBJ1-4	.
TGTGCCAGCAGTTACTCGGCAGGACACCAAGAGACCCAGTACTTC	CASSYSAGHQETQYF	TRBV6-5	few	TRBJ2-5	.
TGTGCCAGCAGTTTAATAACGGACGGAGGCTACACCTTC	CASSLITDGGYTF	TRBV28	many	TRBJ1-2	.
TGTGCCAGCAGTGACGAAGCGGGATCGGGCGACGAGCAGTACTTC	CASSDEAGSGDEQYF	TRBV6-1	many	TRBJ2-7	TRBD2
TGTGCCAGCAGGCGCGGGAGGGGTACCGGGGAGCTGTTTTTT	CASRRGRGTGELFF	TRBV27	many	TRBJ2-2	TRBD2
TGTGCCAGCATAGGGACTAGATACGAGCAGTACTTC	CASIGTRYEQYF	TRBV2	many	TRBJ2-7	TRBD2
TGTGCCAGCAGTTTCGAGACAGTAATCTACGAGCAGTACTTC	CASSFETVIYEQYF	TRBV28	many	TRBJ2-7	.
TGCAGTGCTCCTAAGGGGGGACAAGAGACCCAGTACTTC	CSAPKGGQETQYF	TRBV20-1	.	TRBJ2-5	.
TGCAGTGCCCGGACTGAAGAGGAGACCCAGTACTTC	CSARTEEETQYF	TRBV20-1	many	TRBJ2-5	.
TGTGCCAGCAGCACTTTTCAGGCCAATCAGCCCCAGCATTTT	CASSTFQANQPQHF	TRBV28	many	TRBJ1-5	.
TGCGCCAGCAGCCATCCTACTCAGGAAGGGACGGATTCACCCCTCCACTTT	CASSHPTQEGTDSPLHF	TRBV4-1	.	TRBJ1-6	.
TGTGCCAGTAGTACCCTTAGGAAGAACACTGAAGCTTTCTTT	CASSTLRKNTEAFF	TRBV19	.	TRBJ1-1	.
TGCGCCAGCAGCCAGACAGGGATCCGTTCACCCCTCCACTTT	CASSQTGIRSPLHF	TRBV4-1	few	TRBJ1-6	TRBD1
TGTGCCAGCGGGACCGGAGGGGGAGGTTCTGGGGCCAACGTCCTGACTTTC	CASGTGGGGSGANVLTF	TRBV6-1	.	TRBJ2-6	.
TGCAGTGCTAGAGATCTTCTGGCGGGAGCCCCAGAGACCCAGTACTTC	CSARDLLAGAPETQYF	TRBV20-1	many	TRBJ2-5	TRBD2
TGTGCCAGCAGTGCGACTATTAACGAGCAGTTCTTC	CASSATINEQFF	TRBV28	few	TRBJ2-1	.
TGTGCCAGCTCACCCGGTGGCGGAAGCTCCTACGAGCAGTACTTC	CASSPGGGSSYEQYF	TRBV18	.	TRBJ2-7	.
TGTGCCAGCAGTGTTTCGACAGGGATACACACTGAAGCTTTCTTT	CASSVSTGIHTEAFF	TRBV12-3/TRBV12-4	many	TRBJ1-1	TRBD1
TGTGCCATCAGCGACGGGGTGGAGCGAAGTAAAGAGACCCAGTACTTC	CAISDGVERSKETQYF	TRBV10-3	many	TRBJ2-5	.
TGTGCCAGCAGTCCATCGTCCCGGGACAGTTTTCGCACCTACGAGCAGTACTTC	CASSPSSRDSFRTYEQYF	TRBV27	few	TRBJ2-7	TRBD1
TGTGCCAGCACGACTAGCGGGAACAATGAGCAGTTCTTC	CASTTSGNNEQFF	TRBV2	many	TRBJ2-1	TRBD2
TGTGCCAGCAGTCGGGCAGACGTCGGCCTATCCTACGAGCAGTACTTC	CASSRADVGLSYEQYF	TRBV3-1	many	TRBJ2-7	.
TGCAGCGCCCTGAAGGGGACAGGGGGTGAGACCCAGTACTTC	CSALKGTGGETQYF	TRBV29-1	many	TRBJ2-5	TRBD1
TGTGCCGGCTCGGGAGGGCCAATGAACACTGAAGCTTTCTTT	CAGSGGPMNTEAFF	TRBV19	.	TRBJ1-1	.
TGTGCCAGCAGTACCGGGGAGTTGGGGGACGAGCAGTACTTC	CASSTGELGDEQYF	TRBV25-1	.	TRBJ2-7	.